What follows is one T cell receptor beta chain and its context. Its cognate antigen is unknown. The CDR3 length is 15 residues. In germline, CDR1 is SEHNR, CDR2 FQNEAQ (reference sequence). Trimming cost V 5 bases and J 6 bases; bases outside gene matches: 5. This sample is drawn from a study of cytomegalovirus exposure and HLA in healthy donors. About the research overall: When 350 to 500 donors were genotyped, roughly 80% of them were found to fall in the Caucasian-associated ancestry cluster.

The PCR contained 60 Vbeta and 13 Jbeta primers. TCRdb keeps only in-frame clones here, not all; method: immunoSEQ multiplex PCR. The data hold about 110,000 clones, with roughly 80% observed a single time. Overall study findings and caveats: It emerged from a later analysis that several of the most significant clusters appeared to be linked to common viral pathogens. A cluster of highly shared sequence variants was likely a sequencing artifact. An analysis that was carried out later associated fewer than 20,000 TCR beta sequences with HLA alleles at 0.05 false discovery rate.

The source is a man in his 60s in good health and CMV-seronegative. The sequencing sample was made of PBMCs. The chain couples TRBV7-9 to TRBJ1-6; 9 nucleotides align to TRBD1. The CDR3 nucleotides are TGTGCCAGCAGCATGTGGACAGGGGTTAATTCACCCCTCCACTTT. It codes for CASSMWTGVNSPLHF.